This entry features one T cell receptor beta chain sequence. Its antigen is still unknown. The CDR3 is made up of 14 amino acids. Germline CDR1 and CDR2: MDHEN and SYDVKM. Trimming took off 3 bases at V and 7 bases at J, with 13 bases between the two ends. The data were obtained in a study of cytomegalovirus exposure and HLA in healthy donors. Regarding the study as a whole: Researchers had no immune exposure information except CMV serostatus available.

60 Vbeta and 13 Jbeta primers were used in PCR. The method was immunoSEQ multiplex PCR; TCRdb's version includes in-frame clones alone and lacks a portion of them. This repertoire includes some 50,000 clones. The sequence derives from a woman aged 40 to 55 in good health and CMV-seronegative. Sequenced input: PBMCs. This chain connects TRBV28 to TRBJ1-5, with D tentatively TRBD1 (6 bases). DNA of the CDR3: TGTGCCAGCAGTTTCGGGGGGGCCGGCCAGCCCCAGCATTTT. Translating gives CASSFGGAGQPQHF.